Included here is one TCR beta chain sequence, with context. What it binds is unknown. This entry belongs to a study of PD-1 blockade in mismatch repair-deficient tumors. Study-wide points: Rapid post-treatment expansion, then contraction, generally preceding radiologic response, marked tumor-resident clones.

PCR or immunohistochemistry showed mismatch repair deficiency in every enrolled patient. TCRs were sequenced from a few patients responding to pembrolizumab. The data were produced by immunoSEQ multiplex PCR, yet TCRdb's version contains in-frame clones alone and is incomplete. The table includes 120,000 or so clones, 86% detected once. Germline V gene lookup returns CDR1 MGHDK and CDR2 SYGVNS. The CDR3 is 16 amino acids. V was shortened by 3 bases and J by 0 bases, with 12 bases between the two germline ends. The J gene is TRBJ2-1, the V gene TRBV25-1; D is ambiguous. The material sequenced was peripheral blood, taken 44 weeks after starting pembrolizumab. This TCR derives from an adult with mismatch repair-deficient cancer. For the CDR3, the DNA is TGTGCCAGCAGTGAGGGCAGGCGTAGCTCCTACAATGAGCAGTTCTTC. This codes for CASSEGRRSSYNEQFF.